This T cell receptor (beta chain) was captured in a study of blood T cell repertoires in COVID-19. Across the study: Some COVID-19 samples were acute and others convalescent; all came from the United States, Italy and Spain. Nucleic acid was either cDNA or gDNA, and it came from T cells, B-cell-depleted T cells, or PBMCs.

In the authors' methods: Estimates of nucleated cell counts were drawn from the amplification of reference gene primers. Repertoires were generated with immunoSEQ multiplex PCR, while TCRdb's copy carries only in-frame clones and drops some. V, J and clone size reflect that table, while D and trimming were determined from the DNA. The sample holds about 150,000 clones, 88% seen once. V was shortened by 3 bases and J by 2 bases, with 11 bases between the two germline ends. Germline lookup yields CDR1 MNHNS and CDR2 SASEGT. This CDR3 spans 15 amino acids. Material: peripheral blood. The TCR comes from a human donor in a cohort sampled during active COVID-19. V gene TRBV6-1 combines with J gene TRBJ1-3, with TRBD1 as a possible D gene (6 bases). CDR3: CASSEPQGTGNTIYF. The DNA of the CDR3 is TGTGCCAGCAGTGAGCCCCAGGGGACTGGAAACACCATATATTTT.